Listed below are T cell receptor beta chains from one sample, sequenced in a study of control samples from healthy donors and cancer patients. Sequenced by immunoSEQ multiplex PCR; TCRdb stores in-frame clones only, minus some. The data hold 6,500 to 7,000 clones, with approximately 83% observed a single time. Sequencing was done on a sample of formalin-fixed, paraffin-embedded tissue. The source of these receptors is a male donor with melanoma. Each CDR3 is given without its conserved first and last residue. A D gene is named only where the DNA matches it firmly.

V gene | D gene | CDR3 length | CDR3 protein
TRBV7-3 | TRBD1 | 10 | ASSSGGTEAF
TRBV5-1 | - | 12 | ASSSLGGVYEQY
TRBV19 | - | 12 | ASNDPGVKNIQY
TRBV6-2/TRBV6-3 | - | 16 | ASSNLPWRGPAKNIQY
TRBV5-6 | - | 11 | ASLPQRGGGYT
TRBV11-2 | TRBD2 | 12 | ASGLAGAVGELF
TRBV7-9 | TRBD1 | 12 | ASSSTGTGGDWI
TRBV9 | TRBD2 | 14 | ASSAGLAGFTDTQY
TRBV7-8 | TRBD1 | 13 | ASSLDRDRNYGYT
TRBV2 | TRBD1 | 17 | ASSDARAGGGVGNQPQH